This T cell receptor beta chain came from a study of T cell clonality in common variable immunodeficiency. Patients and controls were mostly of Caucasian heritage. Replacement immunoglobulin had been given to every CVID subject for at least one year. In this sample, this clone turned up many times. Its antigen is as yet unknown. The sequenced fragment ends 3 residues before the CDR3 boundary, so the rest is inferred from the germline J gene. Generated by immunoSEQ multiplex PCR, the TCRdb table keeps only in-frame clones and is missing some. The data show about 26,000 clones, none appearing only once, with about 24% held by the ten largest. The V gene lost 4 bases and the J gene lost 2 bases, with 12 bases spanning the gap. This CDR3 spans 14 amino acids. Per the germline V gene, CDR1 is MNHNS and CDR2 is SASEGT. General study findings and limits: Fewer deletions and N-nucleotide insertions were reportedly seen in common variable immunodeficiency TCR beta sequences.

The chain links TRBV6-1 to TRBJ2-7, with a possible D match to TRBD1 (6 bases). The material sequenced was peripheral blood mononuclear cells. The sequence came from a human donor with common variable immunodeficiency. The CDR3 spells CASSAQAGAYEQYF. The CDR3 bases that were read are TGTGCCAGCAGTGCCCAGGCAGGGGCCTACGAG.